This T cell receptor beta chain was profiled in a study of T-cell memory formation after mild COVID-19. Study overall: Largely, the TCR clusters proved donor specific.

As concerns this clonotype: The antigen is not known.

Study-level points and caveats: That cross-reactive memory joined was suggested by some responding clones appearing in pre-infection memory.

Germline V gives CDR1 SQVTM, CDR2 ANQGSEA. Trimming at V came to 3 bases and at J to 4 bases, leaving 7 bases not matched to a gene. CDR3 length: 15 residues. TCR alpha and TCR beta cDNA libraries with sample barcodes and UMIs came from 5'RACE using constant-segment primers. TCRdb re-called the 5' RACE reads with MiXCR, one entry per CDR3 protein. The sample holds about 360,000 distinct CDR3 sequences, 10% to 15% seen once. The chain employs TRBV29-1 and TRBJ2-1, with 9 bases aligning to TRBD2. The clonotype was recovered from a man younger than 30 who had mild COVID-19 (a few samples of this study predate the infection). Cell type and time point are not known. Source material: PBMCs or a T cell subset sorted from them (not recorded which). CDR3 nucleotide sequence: TGCAGCGTTGAGGGAGGTAGCGGGGGATACAATGAGCAGTTCTTC. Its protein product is CSVEGGSGGYNEQFF.